The rows below give T cell receptor beta chains drawn from one sample of a study of tumor-infiltrating lymphocytes in primary liver carcinoma. TCRdb independently ran MiXCR on the multiplex PCR reads; one entry per CDR3 protein. The sample gives hundreds of thousands of distinct CDR3 sequences, roughly three fifths of which show up once; around 15% is in the top ten. Sequencing was done on a sample of peripheral blood. These receptors came from a woman aged 30 to 39 with primary liver carcinoma and hepatitis B virus infection. Each CDR3 is given with its conserved first and last residue. Fields, in order: J gene, V gene, CDR3 protein.

j_call: TRBJ2-2
v_call: TRBV7-9
cdr3_aa: CASRFRSGSGELFF

j_call: TRBJ2-3
v_call: TRBV5-4
cdr3_aa: CASSLLGSTDTQYF

j_call: .
v_call: TRBV12-5
cdr3_aa: CASGFGISEGAYEQFF

j_call: TRBJ1-6
v_call: TRBV12-3/TRBV12-4
cdr3_aa: CASSLGPNNSPLHF

j_call: TRBJ2-7
v_call: TRBV7-9
cdr3_aa: CASSPHGLVGGPYEQYF

j_call: TRBJ2-1
v_call: TRBV12-3/TRBV12-4
cdr3_aa: CASSDRPYEQFF

j_call: TRBJ2-2
v_call: TRBV6-5
cdr3_aa: CASSYSGWRGSPRDTGELFF

j_call: TRBJ2-3
v_call: TRBV6-6
cdr3_aa: CASSYSTGAVTDTHYF

j_call: TRBJ1-5
v_call: TRBV12-3/TRBV12-4
cdr3_aa: CASSLRGNQPQHF

j_call: TRBJ2-1
v_call: TRBV4-1
cdr3_aa: CASSQDRASGRASEQFF

j_call: TRBJ2-7
v_call: TRBV11-1
cdr3_aa: CANSLTTPSGYEQYF

j_call: TRBJ2-3
v_call: TRBV28
cdr3_aa: CASTSPNTDTQYF

j_call: TRBJ1-5
v_call: TRBV12-3/TRBV12-4
cdr3_aa: CASSRQGASTQHQHF

j_call: TRBJ2-7
v_call: TRBV7-9
cdr3_aa: CASSFGSTHEQYF

j_call: TRBJ2-5
v_call: TRBV6-1
cdr3_aa: CASSSGAAQEAQYF

j_call: TRBJ2-3
v_call: TRBV7-8
cdr3_aa: CASSLGLPFITDTQYF

j_call: TRBJ2-7
v_call: TRBV10-3
cdr3_aa: CAISDTGTASCEQYF

j_call: TRBJ1-5
v_call: TRBV18
cdr3_aa: CASSPYPVGNQPQHF

j_call: TRBJ2-7
v_call: TRBV7-9
cdr3_aa: CASSPWVAYEQYF

j_call: TRBJ2-7
v_call: TRBV11-2
cdr3_aa: CASSHTGSYEQYF

j_call: TRBJ1-1
v_call: TRBV28
cdr3_aa: CASRRDPLGEAFF

j_call: TRBJ1-2
v_call: TRBV12-3/TRBV12-4
cdr3_aa: CASSYTSYGYTF

j_call: TRBJ2-7
v_call: TRBV11-2
cdr3_aa: CASSLSGGLYEVYF

j_call: TRBJ2-7
v_call: TRBV28
cdr3_aa: CASSVTRTTSYEQYF

j_call: TRBJ2-4
v_call: TRBV12-3/TRBV12-4
cdr3_aa: CASSSGGTEAKNIQYF

j_call: TRBJ1-4
v_call: TRBV12-3/TRBV12-4
cdr3_aa: CASSSSGVLFF

j_call: TRBJ1-5
v_call: TRBV28
cdr3_aa: CASRPSGWGNQPQHF

j_call: TRBJ2-5
v_call: TRBV29-1
cdr3_aa: CSGAGVRETQYF

j_call: TRBJ1-1
v_call: TRBV10-1
cdr3_aa: CASSEPGTLLTGAFF

j_call: TRBJ2-4
v_call: TRBV11-1
cdr3_aa: CASSSGGTGSAKNIQYF

j_call: TRBJ2-7
v_call: TRBV6-2/TRBV6-3
cdr3_aa: CASTRPGTSGRYEQYF

j_call: TRBJ2-3
v_call: TRBV7-9
cdr3_aa: CASSRLLAGADTQYF

j_call: TRBJ2-2
v_call: TRBV7-8
cdr3_aa: CASSFRRELFF

j_call: TRBJ2-3
v_call: TRBV5-6
cdr3_aa: CASSWGAGTSTDTQYF

j_call: TRBJ1-1
v_call: TRBV6-2/TRBV6-3
cdr3_aa: CASSYAGRGTEAFF

j_call: TRBJ1-1
v_call: TRBV7-3
cdr3_aa: CASSMGLSNTEAFF

j_call: TRBJ1-2
v_call: TRBV11-2
cdr3_aa: CASSLVQGALNYGYTF

j_call: TRBJ2-3
v_call: TRBV13
cdr3_aa: CASSFWGRGPYTQYF

j_call: TRBJ1-5
v_call: TRBV6-1
cdr3_aa: CASSEVGSSSNQPQHF

j_call: TRBJ2-3
v_call: TRBV29-1
cdr3_aa: CSVQTRITDTQYF

j_call: TRBJ2-5
v_call: TRBV10-3
cdr3_aa: CAISYRVLETQYF